The 15 T cell receptor beta chains reported below all come from one sample, sequenced in a study of blood T cell dynamics during melanoma immunotherapy. Time point: pre-treatment baseline. Sequencing used immunoSEQ multiplex PCR; TCRdb keeps in-frame clones, though not all of them. The sample carries some 5,600 clones, approximately 88% recorded once. The sample here was blood, taken from a patient treated with checkpoint blockade. These receptors were taken from a human donor with melanoma.

This chain links TRBV27 with TRBJ1-3; D might be TRBD1 (5 bases). The CDR3 extends over 15 amino acids. Germline-derived CDR1 and CDR2 are MNHEY and SMNVEV (reference sequence). V gave up 0 bases and J gave up 2 bases, with 8 bases separating them. Written as DNA, the CDR3 is TGTGCCAGCAGTTTATCCGGGGGACCTGGAAACACCATATATTTT. Amino acids: CASSLSGGPGNTIYF.

This clone was seen a single time. V and J are TRBV7-3 and TRBJ2-5; possibly TRBD2 for D (5 bases). Germline assignment: CDR1 SGHTA and CDR2 FQGTGA. This CDR3 spans 13 amino acids. The V end was cut by 5 bases, the J end by 4 bases, with 11 bases between. The CDR3 protein is CASSKREGETQYF. CDR3 nucleotide sequence: TGTGCCAGCAGCAAACGGGAAGGAGAGACCCAGTACTTC.

The chain employs TRBV11-3 and TRBJ2-7, with D maybe TRBD1 (6 bases). Germline CDR1 and CDR2: SGHNT and YENEEA. V lost 0 bases, J lost 5 bases, and 11 bases lay in between. The CDR3 loop spans 14 amino acids. CDR3 region: CASSLEGGVDEQYF. The CDR3 DNA reads as TGTGCCAGCAGCTTAGAAGGGGGAGTAGACGAGCAGTACTTC.

The chain employs TRBV10-3 and TRBJ1-2, with D possibly being TRBD1 (5 bases). The V gene lost 5 bases and the J gene lost 4 bases, with 11 bases spanning the gap. The CDR3 extends over 13 amino acids. Germline CDR1 and CDR2: ENHRY and SYGVKD. This CDR3 reads CAISQGYGYGYTF. The CDR3 coding sequence is TGTGCCATCAGTCAGGGATATGGCTATGGCTACACCTTC.

In this sample, this clone turned up once. This CDR3 is also generated by other DNA sequences in the sample. The chain is built from TRBV29-1 and TRBJ1-4; a weak D match, TRBD1 (5 bases). V was pared by 2 bases and J by 7 bases, with 14 bases between. Germline CDR1 and CDR2: SQVTM and ANQGSEA. CDR3 length equals 14 residues. This CDR3 reads CSVEPGTGGEKLFF. For the CDR3, the DNA is TGCAGCGTTGAACCCGGGACGGGAGGTGAAAAACTGTTTTTT. Supplemented by reference TRBV29-1 and TRBJ1-4, the full variable domain reads SAVISQKPSRDICQRGTSLTIQCQVDSQVTMMFWYRQQPGQSLTLIATANQGSEATYESGFVIDKFPISRPNLTFSTLTVSNMSPEDSSIYLCSVEPGTGGEKLFFGSGTQLSVL.

The chain combines TRBV30 with TRBJ1-2; 9 positions agree with TRBD1. With V trimmed by 5 bases and J by 2 bases, 9 bases remained unmatched. The CDR3 extends over 15 amino acids. The germline gives CDR1 GTSNPN, CDR2 SVGIG (reference sequence). This CDR3 reads CAWVRDRAKNYGYTF. The CDR3 DNA is TGTGCCTGGGTCCGGGACAGGGCGAAAAACTATGGCTACACCTTC. The entire variable domain, with the rest obtained from reference TRBV30 and TRBJ1-2, is as follows: SQTIHQWPATLVQPVGSPLSLECTVEGTSNPNLYWYRQAAGRGLQLLFYSVGIGQISSEVPQNLSASRPQDRQFILSSKKLLLSDSGFYLCAWVRDRAKNYGYTFGSGTRLTVV.

The chain employs TRBV5-6 and TRBJ2-5, with 13 bases matching TRBD2. The length of the CDR3 is 16 residues. Trimming cost V 4 bases and J 5 bases; bases outside gene matches: 8. Germline assignment: CDR1 SGHDT and CDR2 YYEEEE. CDR3 loop: CASSRGTSGAGETQYF. The CDR3, as DNA: TGTGCCAGCAGCCGCGGGACTAGCGGGGCGGGGGAGACCCAGTACTTC.

This chain uses TRBV9 with TRBJ2-3, with a tentative D call TRBD2 (6 bases). With 4 bases removed from V and 6 bases from J, the gap between germline ends came to 12 bases. There are 13 residues in the CDR3. Germline V gives CDR1 SGDLS, CDR2 YYNGEE. The CDR3 DNA sequence: TGTGCCAGCAGCCTCACTGGGGGGGATACGCAGTATTTT. Translating it yields CASSLTGGDTQYF.

This sequence joins TRBV5-1 and TRBJ2-7; no definite D call. CDR3 length: 14 amino acids. V was cut by 1 base and J by 3 bases, with 11 bases left in between. Germline loops: CDR1 SGHRS, CDR2 YFSETQ. The CDR3 here is CASSLLGRNYEQYF. DNA for the CDR3: TGCGCCAGCAGCTTGTTAGGCAGAAACTACGAGCAGTACTTC.

The rearrangement links TRBV18 to TRBJ1-4; D not resolved. CDR1 is KGHSH, CDR2 LQKENI, per germline. There are 14 residues in the CDR3. Trimming removed 3 bases from V and 8 bases from J, with 13 bases in between. This chain's CDR3 is CASSPRAVGEKLFF. The CDR3 DNA sequence: TGTGCCAGCTCACCGAGAGCAGTTGGGGAAAAACTGTTTTTT.

This clone was picked up one time. V usage is TRBV6-5 and J usage is TRBJ1-2; weak D call: TRBD1 (6 bases). This CDR3 region has 13 residues. Trimming shortened V by 5 bases and J by 5 bases, and 12 bases separated the two germline ends. CDR1 and CDR2 from the germline V gene are MNHEY and SVGAGI. CDR3 sequence reads: CASSPGGRYGYTF. For the CDR3, the DNA is TGTGCCAGCAGTCCTGGGGGGCGGTATGGCTACACCTTC.

V gene TRBV7-2 combines with J gene TRBJ2-5; 7 bases agree with TRBD1. Unmatched junction bases numbered 0, after V lost 0 bases and J lost 2 bases. Per germline, CDR1 SGHTA and CDR2 FQGNSA. The CDR3 length is 14 residues. The chain's CDR3 is CASSLAGQQETQYF. The CDR3 nucleotides read TGTGCCAGCAGCTTAGCGGGACAGCAAGAGACCCAGTACTTC.

The chain joins TRBV16 to TRBJ1-2; TRBD1 aligns across 8 bases. Losses at the gene ends were 4 bases for V and 4 bases for J; bases not matched to a gene: 8. CDR1 is KGHSY and CDR2 is FQNENV in the germline V gene. CDR3 length: 15 amino acids. The CDR3 spells CASSPSGGVGYGYTF. The CDR3 DNA is TGTGCCAGCAGCCCCTCAGGGGGCGTAGGCTATGGCTACACCTTC.

The V gene is TRBV18, the J gene TRBJ1-2; D gene ambiguous. V lost 3 bases, J lost 4 bases, and 9 bases lay in between. Per the germline V gene, CDR1 is KGHSH and CDR2 is LQKENI. The CDR3 length is 13 residues. The CDR3 is CASSPSGGYGYTF. Written as DNA, the CDR3 is TGTGCCAGCTCACCTAGTGGAGGCTATGGCTACACCTTC.

The rearrangement links TRBV28 to TRBJ1-2; D is possibly TRBD1 (6 bases). With 1 base removed from V and 6 bases from J, the gap between germline ends came to 12 bases. CDR1 MDHEN and CDR2 SYDVKM come from the germline V gene. The CDR3 length is 14 residues. In DNA form, the CDR3 reads TGTGCCAGCAGTTTATCAGGGGTCTTGAATGGCTACACCTTC. Protein: CASSLSGVLNGYTF.